The T cell receptor beta chain under discussion was sequenced for a study of PD-L1 blockade in urothelial cancer. Study in general: From about 2014, patients received atezolizumab, given as 1,200 mg intravenously every 3 weeks. The number of prior chemotherapy regimens per patient was 0 to 3. Blood underwent analysis 3 weeks (second dose) and 6 weeks after treatment began.

Here immunoSEQ multiplex PCR was the method, and the copy in TCRdb shows in-frame clones only, minus some. The data contain some 84,000 clones, more than 75% of them seen just once; the ten biggest clones take up approximately 9.5%. It was locally advanced or metastatic urothelial carcinoma that patients had. V shed 6 bases and J shed 5 bases, with 14 bases lying between them. Per germline, CDR1 SNHLY and CDR2 FYNNEI. The CDR3 loop spans 13 amino acids. The sequence came from a man in his 70s with urothelial cancer. The material sequenced was PBMCs, taken around atezolizumab (anti-PD-L1) treatment. The gene calls are TRBV2 and TRBJ2-7; D is ambiguous. The CDR3 sequence: CASRTPGRDEQYF. Here the CDR3 DNA reads TGTGCCAGCAGGACTCCCGGAAGAGACGAGCAGTACTTC.